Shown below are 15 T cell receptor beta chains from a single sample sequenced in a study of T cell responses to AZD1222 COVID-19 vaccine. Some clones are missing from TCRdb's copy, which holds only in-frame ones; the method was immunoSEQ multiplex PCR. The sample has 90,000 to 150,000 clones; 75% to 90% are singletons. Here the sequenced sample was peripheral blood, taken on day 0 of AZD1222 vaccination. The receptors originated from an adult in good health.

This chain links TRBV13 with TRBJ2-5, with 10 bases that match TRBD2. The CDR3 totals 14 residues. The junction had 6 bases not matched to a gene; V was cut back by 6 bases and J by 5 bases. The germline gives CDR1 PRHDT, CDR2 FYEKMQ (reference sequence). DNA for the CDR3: TGTGCCAGCAGTCCTAGCGGGAGTTTTGAGACCCAGTACTTC. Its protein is CASSPSGSFETQYF.

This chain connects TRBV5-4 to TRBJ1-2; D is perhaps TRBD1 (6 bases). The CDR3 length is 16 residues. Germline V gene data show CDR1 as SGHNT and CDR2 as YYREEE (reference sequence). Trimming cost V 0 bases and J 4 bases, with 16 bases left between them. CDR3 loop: CASSLDPSTGPYGYTF. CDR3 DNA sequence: TGTGCCAGCAGCTTGGACCCTAGTACAGGGCCCTATGGCTACACCTTC.

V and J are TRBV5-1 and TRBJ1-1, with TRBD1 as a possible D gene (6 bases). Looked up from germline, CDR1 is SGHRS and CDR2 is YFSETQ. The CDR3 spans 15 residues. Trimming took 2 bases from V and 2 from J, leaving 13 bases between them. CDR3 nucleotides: TGCGCCAGCAGCTTTGGAGGGGGACCTAACACTGAAGCTTTCTTT. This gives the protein CASSFGGGPNTEAFF.

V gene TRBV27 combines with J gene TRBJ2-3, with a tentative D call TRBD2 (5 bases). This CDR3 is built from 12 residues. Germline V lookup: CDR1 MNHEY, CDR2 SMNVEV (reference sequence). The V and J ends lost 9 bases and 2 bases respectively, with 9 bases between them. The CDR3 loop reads CARPLATDTQYF. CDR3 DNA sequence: TGTGCCAGACCTCTAGCCACAGATACGCAGTATTTT.

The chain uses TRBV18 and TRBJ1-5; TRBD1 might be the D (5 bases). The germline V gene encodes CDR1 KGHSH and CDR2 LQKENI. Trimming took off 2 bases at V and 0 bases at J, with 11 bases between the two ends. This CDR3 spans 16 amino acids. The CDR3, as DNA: TGTGCCAGCTCACCAGGTCAGACAGATAGCAATCAGCCCCAGCATTTT. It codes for CASSPGQTDSNQPQHF.

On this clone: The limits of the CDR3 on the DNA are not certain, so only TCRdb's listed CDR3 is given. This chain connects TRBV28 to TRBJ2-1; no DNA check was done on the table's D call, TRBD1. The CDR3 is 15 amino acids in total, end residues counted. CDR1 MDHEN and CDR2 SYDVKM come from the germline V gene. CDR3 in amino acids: CASSTNWGQGALKFF.

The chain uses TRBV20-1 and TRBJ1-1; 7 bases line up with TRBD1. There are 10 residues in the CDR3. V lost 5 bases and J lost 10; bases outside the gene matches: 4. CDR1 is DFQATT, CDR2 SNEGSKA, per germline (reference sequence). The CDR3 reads CSASQGLAFF. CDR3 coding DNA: TGCAGTGCTTCACAGGGGTTAGCTTTCTTT.

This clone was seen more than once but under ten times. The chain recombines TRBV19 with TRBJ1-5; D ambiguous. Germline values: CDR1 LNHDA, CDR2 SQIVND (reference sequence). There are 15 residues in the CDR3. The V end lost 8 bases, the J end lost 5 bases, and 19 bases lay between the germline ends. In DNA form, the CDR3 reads TGTGCCAGTGGACGTCGGTCCGGAACCGATCAGCCCCAGCATTTT. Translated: CASGRRSGTDQPQHF.

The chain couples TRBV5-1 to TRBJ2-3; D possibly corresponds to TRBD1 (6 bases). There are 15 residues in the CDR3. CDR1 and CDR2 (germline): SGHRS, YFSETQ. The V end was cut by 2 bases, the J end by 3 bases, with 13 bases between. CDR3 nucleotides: TGCGCCAGCAGCTTAGGGGGAGTCGTTACAGATACGCAGTATTTT. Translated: CASSLGGVVTDTQYF. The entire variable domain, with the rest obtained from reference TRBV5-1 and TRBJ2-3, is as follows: KAGVTQTPRYLIKTRGQQVTLSCSPISGHRSVSWYQQTPGQGLQFLFEYFSETQRNKGNFPGRFSGRQFSNSRSEMNVSTLELGDSALYLCASSLGGVVTDTQYFGPGTRLTVL.

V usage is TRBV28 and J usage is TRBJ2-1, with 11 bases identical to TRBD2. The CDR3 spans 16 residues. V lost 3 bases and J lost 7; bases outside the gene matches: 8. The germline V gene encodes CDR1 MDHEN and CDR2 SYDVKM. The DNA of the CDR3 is TGTGCCAGCAGTTTCCGAACTAGCGGGAGCACTAATGAGCAGTTCTTC. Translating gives CASSFRTSGSTNEQFF.

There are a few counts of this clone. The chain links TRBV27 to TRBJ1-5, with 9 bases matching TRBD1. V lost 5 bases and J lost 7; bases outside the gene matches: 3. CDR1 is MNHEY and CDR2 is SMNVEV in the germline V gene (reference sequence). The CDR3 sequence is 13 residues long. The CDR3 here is CASSPDRGQPQHF. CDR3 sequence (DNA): TGTGCCAGCAGTCCCGACAGGGGGCAGCCCCAGCATTTT.

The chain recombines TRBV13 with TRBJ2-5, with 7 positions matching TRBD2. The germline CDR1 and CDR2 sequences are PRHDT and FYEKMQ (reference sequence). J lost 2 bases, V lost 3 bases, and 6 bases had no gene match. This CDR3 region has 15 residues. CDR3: CASSFPQAGQETQYF. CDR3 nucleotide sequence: TGTGCCAGCAGCTTCCCCCAAGCGGGGCAAGAGACCCAGTACTTC.

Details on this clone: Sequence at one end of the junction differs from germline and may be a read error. The CDR3 here is CASSPSGGRTTGELFF. The CDR3 coding sequence is TGTGCTAGCAGCCCTAGCGGGGGGCGGACCACCGGGGAGCTGTTTTTT. The chain recombines TRBV7-7 with TRBJ2-2; the match to TRBD2 covers 11 bases. The CDR3 length is 16 residues. Looked up from germline, CDR1 is SSHAT and CDR2 is FNYEAQ (reference sequence).

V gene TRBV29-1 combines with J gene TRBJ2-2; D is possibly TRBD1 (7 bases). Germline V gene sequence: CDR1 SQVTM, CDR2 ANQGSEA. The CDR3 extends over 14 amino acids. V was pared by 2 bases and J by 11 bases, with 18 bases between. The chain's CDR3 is CSVEQAGGSAELFF. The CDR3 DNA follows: TGCAGCGTTGAACAGGCAGGGGGGTCAGCCGAGCTGTTTTTT.

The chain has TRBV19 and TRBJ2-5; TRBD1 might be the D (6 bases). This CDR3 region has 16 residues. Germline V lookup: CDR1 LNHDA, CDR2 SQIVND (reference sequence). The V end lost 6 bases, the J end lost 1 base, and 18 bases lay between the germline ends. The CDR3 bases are TGTGCCAGTAGGACGGTCCACAGGGCCCTCCAAGAGACCCAGTACTTC. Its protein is CASRTVHRALQETQYF.